This is a list of T cell receptor beta chains from one sample in a study of vaccination and CD4 T cells after COVID-19. MiXCR, run by TCRdb on the PCR reads, gives a single entry per CDR3 protein. The table includes around 8,400 distinct CDR3 sequences, 35% to 45% detected once. These receptors' antigens are unknown. Material for sequencing was CD4+ T cells from blood, cultured in vitro. Source of these receptors: a human donor in good health. CDR3s include the opening cysteine and the closing phenylalanine or tryptophan. Each record gives: clone size, V gene, J gene, D gene, CDR3 protein, CDR3 DNA. The D gene is left open where the match is weak. A row's size may be missing; if present it is once, few, many or a size class.

.,TRBV19,TRBJ1-6,.,CASSSRVLYSPLHF,TGTGCCAGTAGTTCCCGGGTCTTATACTCACCCCTCCACTTT
.,TRBV2,TRBJ2-2,TRBD1,CASSARDRGSRTGELFF,TGTGCCAGCAGTGCCCGGGACAGGGGCTCTAGGACCGGGGAGCTGTTTTTT
.,TRBV23-1,TRBJ1-1,.,CASSQCSETGNTEAFF,TGCGCCAGCAGTCAATGTTCCGAGACAGGGAACACTGAAGCTTTCTTT
.,TRBV9,TRBJ2-1,.,CASSSRPENEQFF,TGTGCCAGCAGCTCCAGACCAGAAAATGAGCAGTTCTTC
few,TRBV19,TRBJ2-1,.,CASSHRGPPYNEQFF,TGTGCCTCTTCTCATAGGGGCCCCCCCTACAATGAGCAGTTCTTC
medium-sized,TRBV6-1,TRBJ1-2,TRBD1,CASSSGQGLGYTF,TGTGCCAGCAGCTCCGGACAGGGCCTGGGCTACACCTTC
.,TRBV28,TRBJ1-2,.,CASSFEGMRGYTF,TGTGCCAGCAGTTTTGAGGGGATGCGAGGCTACACCTTC
.,TRBV24-1,TRBJ2-3,.,CATSDLYPLSSGTDTQYF,TGTGCCACCAGTGATTTGTATCCCCTCTCTAGCGGCACAGATACGCAGTATTTT
few,TRBV25-1,TRBJ1-5,.,CASSETGRNQPQHF,TGTGCCAGCAGTGAAACAGGGAGGAATCAGCCCCAGCATTTT
.,TRBV9,TRBJ1-1,.,CASSVAIGGGTEAFF,TGTGCCAGCAGCGTAGCTATAGGGGGTGGGACTGAAGCTTTCTTT
.,TRBV7-2,TRBJ1-2,TRBD1,CASSRFWDRTNYGYTF,TGTGCCAGCAGCCGCTTCTGGGACAGAACTAACTATGGCTACACCTTC
.,TRBV7-9,TRBJ1-2,.,CASSLPRSGGYTF,TGTGCCAGCAGCTTACCCCGGTCCGGTGGCTACACCTTC
.,TRBV10-3,TRBJ2-5,.,CAISAGPAGQETQYF,TGTGCCATCAGCGCCGGGCCCGCGGGGCAAGAGACCCAGTACTTC
.,TRBV14,TRBJ2-3,.,CASSLPRMGTDTQYF,TGTGCCAGCAGCCTCCCTCGGATGGGTACAGATACGCAGTATTTT
once,TRBV28,TRBJ2-3,.,CASSLDTDTDTQYF,TGTGCCAGCAGTTTAGACACGGATACAGATACGCAGTATTTT
few,TRBV20-1,TRBJ1-1,.,CSAHPGRLNTEAFF,TGCAGTGCGCATCCGGGACGGCTGAACACTGAAGCTTTCTTT
.,TRBV7-9,TRBJ2-1,.,CASSLFSLSSYNEQFF,TGTGCCAGCAGCTTATTCAGTTTAAGCTCCTACAATGAGCAGTTCTTC
.,TRBV20-1,TRBJ1-5,.,CSARRIGGAGQPQHF,TGCAGTGCTAGGAGGATCGGAGGGGCCGGTCAGCCCCAGCATTTT
.,TRBV6-2/TRBV6-3,TRBJ1-2,.,CASGEYRGYTF,TGTGCCAGCGGTGAATATCGCGGCTACACCTTC
.,TRBV10-3,TRBJ1-1,TRBD1,CAIRRQGGTEAFF,TGTGCCATCAGGCGACAGGGTGGGACTGAAGCTTTCTTT
once,TRBV5-4,TRBJ2-7,.,CASSFKGAYEQYF,TGTGCCAGCAGCTTTAAAGGGGCCTACGAGCAGTACTTC
.,TRBV6-1,TRBJ1-3,.,CASSESLGSSGNTIYF,TGTGCCAGCAGTGAATCTCTGGGGTCCTCTGGAAACACCATATATTTT
.,TRBV6-2/TRBV6-3,TRBJ2-7,.,CASSYKGYEQYF,TGTGCCAGCAGTTACAAGGGGTACGAGCAGTACTTC
.,TRBV6-2/TRBV6-3,TRBJ2-1,TRBD1,CASSYSGQGRYEQFF,TGTGCCAGCAGTTATTCCGGACAGGGTCGCTATGAGCAGTTCTTC
.,TRBV6-5,TRBJ1-5,.,CASSYSPGANQPQHF,TGTGCCAGCAGTTACTCCCCAGGCGCCAATCAGCCCCAGCATTTT
.,TRBV20-1,TRBJ1-2,.,CSAQDTIGRGYTF,TGCAGTGCCCAGGATACTATAGGACGTGGCTACACCTTC
.,TRBV10-3,TRBJ1-1,.,CAVSQVGRTEAFF,TGTGCCGTATCACAGGTTGGGAGAACTGAAGCTTTCTTT
few,TRBV7-2,TRBJ2-7,.,CASSSRRAGQYEQYF,TGTGCCAGCAGCTCGCGCCGAGCGGGACAGTACGAGCAGTACTTC
.,TRBV20-1,TRBJ2-5,.,CSARGEGPETQYF,TGCAGTGCCCGGGGCGAGGGACCGGAGACCCAGTACTTC
.,TRBV12-3/TRBV12-4,TRBJ1-5,TRBD1,CASSPGQGGLSNQPQHF,TGTGCCAGCAGCCCGGGACAGGGGGGATTGAGCAATCAGCCCCAGCATTTT
.,TRBV7-9,TRBJ2-4,.,CASSPLGQGILLAKNIQYF,TGTGCCAGCAGCCCCCTGGGGCAGGGAATCCTTCTAGCCAAAAACATTCAGTACTTC
.,TRBV28,TRBJ1-1,.,CASRAAENTEAFF,TGTGCCAGCAGGGCAGCTGAGAACACTGAAGCTTTCTTT
.,TRBV19,TRBJ2-1,TRBD2,CASMAGDRNEQFF,TGTGCCAGTATGGCGGGAGACCGTAATGAGCAGTTCTTC
.,TRBV7-2,TRBJ1-6,TRBD1,CASTLTTGNNSPLHF,TGTGCCAGCACCCTAACGACAGGGAATAATTCACCCCTCCACTTT
.,TRBV6-1,TRBJ2-1,TRBD2,CASSNGLAGRGEQFF,TGTGCCAGCAGTAATGGACTAGCGGGAAGGGGTGAGCAGTTCTTC
.,TRBV2,TRBJ1-1,.,CASTLTGDYMDTEAFF,TGTGCCAGTACTTTGACAGGAGACTATATGGACACTGAAGCTTTCTTT
.,TRBV7-2,TRBJ2-7,.,CASSPPGVLYEQYF,TGTGCCAGCAGCCCCCCCGGGGTTCTGTACGAGCAGTACTTC
.,TRBV6-2/TRBV6-3,TRBJ2-7,TRBD2,CASSYQGLALSEQYF,TGTGCCAGCAGTTACCAAGGACTAGCTCTAAGCGAGCAGTACTTC